Below are 29 T cell receptor beta chains sequenced from a single sample in a study of response to subunit inactivated influenza vaccine. Using its own MiXCR run on the RT-PCR reads, TCRdb lists one record per CDR3 protein. The sample yields around 760,000 distinct CDR3 sequences, approximately 14% seen once. Material: PBMCs from blood, obtained 14 to 15 days before vaccination. Receptors originate from a man aged 45 to 65 who received an inactivated influenza vaccine.

The V call is TRBV9, the J call TRBJ1-4; no firm D call. Germline CDR1 SGDLS, CDR2 YYNGEE. V gave up 6 bases and J gave up 3 bases, with 9 bases separating them. CDR3 size: 13 residues. CDR3 sequence (DNA): TGTGCCAGCAATAAGGAGGCTAATGAAAAACTGTTTTTT. Protein sequence: CASNKEANEKLFF.

The rearrangement links TRBV20-1 to TRBJ2-1, with a tentative D call TRBD1 (6 bases). Germline values: CDR1 DFQATT, CDR2 SNEGSKA (reference sequence). The V gene lost 7 bases and the J gene lost 4 bases, with 20 bases spanning the gap. This CDR3 has 15 residues. The CDR3 is CSVGSQRTVYNEQFF. The CDR3, as DNA: TGCAGTGTGGGTTCCCAAAGGACAGTTTACAATGAGCAGTTCTTC.

This clonotype was observed a handful of times. The CDR3 coding sequence is TGTGCCAGCAACTGGACCCCGCGGGCAGATACGCAGCATTTT. This codes for CASNWTPRADTQHF. The chain uses TRBV27 and TRBJ2-3; D ambiguous. The J call is uncertain, as TRBJ1-5 better fits the DNA end. This CDR3 contains 14 residues. CDR1 MNHEY and CDR2 SMNVEV come from the germline V gene (reference sequence).

This clonotype was found many times. The chain uses TRBV12-3 or TRBV12-4 and TRBJ2-1, with 10 positions matching TRBD2. This CDR3 comprises 14 residues. The V segment lost 8 bases and the J segment 4 bases; nucleotides outside the gene matches: 5. This CDR3 is CASSLAGPYNEQFF. CDR3 sequence (DNA): TGTGCCAGCTCACTAGCGGGACCATACAATGAGCAGTTCTTC.

Ten or more counts support this clonotype. V usage is TRBV28 and J usage is TRBJ2-7; the match to TRBD1 covers 10 bases. This CDR3 has 15 amino acids. J lost 8 bases, V lost 2 bases, and 9 bases had no gene match. From germline, CDR1 is MDHEN and CDR2 SYDVKM. The CDR3 sequence: CASSLMTGQGSQQYF. CDR3 in DNA: TGTGCCAGCAGTTTAATGACGGGACAGGGGTCGCAGCAGTACTTC.

This clonotype was counted many times. The V call is TRBV5-1, the J call TRBJ2-2, with unresolved D. With 0 bases removed from V and 4 bases from J, the gap between germline ends came to 13 bases. The CDR3 contains 16 residues. Germline V gene lookup returns CDR1 SGHRS and CDR2 YFSETQ. The CDR3 DNA reads TGCGCCAGCAGCTTGGATGGAGTTGGTGCCACCGGGGAGCTGTTTTTT. Translation gives CASSLDGVGATGELFF.

The CDR3 sequence: CASSVVSGRAGELFF. The CDR3 DNA is TGTGCCAGCAGCGTAGTAAGCGGGAGGGCCGGGGAGCTGTTTTTT. The rearrangement joins TRBV9 to TRBJ2-2, with 10 bases that match TRBD2. J was trimmed by 6 bases and V by 0 bases; bases with no gene match: 2. The germline V gene has CDR1 SGDLS and CDR2 YYNGEE. The CDR3 spans 15 residues.

This clonotype was counted only a few times. The chain combines TRBV30 with TRBJ2-7; D is possibly TRBD2 (6 bases). The V and J ends lost 4 bases and 2 bases respectively, with 12 bases between them. CDR1 and CDR2 (germline): GTSNPN, SVGIG (reference sequence). There are 13 residues in the CDR3. The CDR3, as DNA: TGTGCCTGGACGGGGGACTTAGCCTACGAGCAGTACTTC. Amino acids: CAWTGDLAYEQYF.

J is TRBJ1-5 and V is TRBV10-3; D is ambiguous. The germline V and J ends were trimmed by 6 bases and 3 bases, with 12 bases remaining between them. The germline V gene has CDR1 ENHRY and CDR2 SYGVKD. The CDR3 runs 14 residues. The CDR3 loop is CAISTEMFNQPQHF. In DNA form, the CDR3 reads TGTGCCATCAGCACCGAGATGTTCAATCAGCCCCAGCATTTT.

The V call is TRBV20-1, the J call TRBJ1-5; 9 bases are a match to TRBD1. V lost 3 bases and J lost 3; bases outside the gene matches: 6. Per germline, CDR1 DFQATT and CDR2 SNEGSKA (reference sequence). The CDR3 sequence is 15 residues long. CDR3 sequence (DNA): TGCAGTGCTAGTCCAACAGGGGGCTTCAATCAGCCCCAGCATTTT. Amino acids: CSASPTGGFNQPQHF.

V gene TRBV20-1 combines with J gene TRBJ2-3; D gene ambiguous. This CDR3 has 12 amino acids. V was pared by 5 bases and J by 0 bases, with 6 bases between. The germline CDR1 and CDR2 sequences are DFQATT and SNEGSKA (reference sequence). The CDR3 DNA is TGCAGTGCTCATCACAGCACAGATACGCAGTATTTT. Protein sequence: CSAHHSTDTQYF.

The chain combines TRBV7-9 with TRBJ2-4; TRBD1 matches at 7 bases. Germline V gene lookup returns CDR1 SEHNR and CDR2 FQNEAQ (reference sequence). The CDR3 runs 16 residues. V lost 1 base, J lost 4 bases, and 7 bases stayed unmatched. In DNA form, the CDR3 reads TGTGCCAGCAGCTTAGGAGCCGGGACAGAAAAAAACATTCAGTACTTC. This sequence encodes CASSLGAGTEKNIQYF. Together with reference TRBV7-9 and TRBJ2-4, the CDR3 gives the full variable domain: DTGVSQNPRHKITKRGQNVTFRCDPISEHNRLYWYRQTLGQGPEFLTYFQNEAQLEKSRLLSDRFSAERPKGSFSTLEIQRTEQGDSAMYLCASSLGAGTEKNIQYFGAGTRLSVL.

This clonotype came up once. Lacking the conserved final phenylalanine or tryptophan, this CDR3 likely reflects a read error. This chain links TRBV28 with TRBJ2-7; no definite D call. The CDR3 sequence is 14 residues long. Trimming took off 7 bases at V and 0 bases at J, with 13 bases between the two ends. The germline gives CDR1 MDHEN, CDR2 SYDVKM. CDR3 DNA sequence: TGTGCCAGCAATTCTCCGTCTCGCTCCTACGAGCAGTACTGC. Translating gives CASNSPSRSYEQYC.

V is TRBV6-1 and J is TRBJ2-7; D not certain. Trimming removed 0 bases at V and 0 bases at J, with 3 bases between. The CDR3 totals 13 residues. The germline CDR1 and CDR2 sequences are MNHNS and SASEGT. CDR3: CASSEASSYEQYF. The CDR3 DNA follows: TGTGCCAGCAGTGAAGCGAGCTCCTACGAGCAGTACTTC.

The chain carries TRBV5-1 and TRBJ1-5; D call uncertain. Germline V gives CDR1 SGHRS, CDR2 YFSETQ. The CDR3 length is 15 residues. Trimming pared 0 bases from V and 0 bases from J, leaving 7 bases between. DNA for the CDR3: TGCGCCAGCAGCTTGGGAGTTAATAGCAATCAGCCCCAGCATTTT. It specifies CASSLGVNSNQPQHF. Drawing the rest from reference TRBV5-1 and TRBJ1-5, the complete variable domain is KAGVTQTPRYLIKTRGQQVTLSCSPISGHRSVSWYQQTPGQGLQFLFEYFSETQRNKGNFPGRFSGRQFSNSRSEMNVSTLELGDSALYLCASSLGVNSNQPQHFGDGTRLSIL.

This clonotype was picked up a small number of times. CDR3 DNA sequence: TGTGCCAGCAGCTTCGGACTAGCGGGGGTAAAGTACCAAGAGACCCAGTACTTC. Translating gives CASSFGLAGVKYQETQYF. The chain carries TRBV11-1 and TRBJ2-5; 13 nucleotides agree with TRBD2. The CDR3 loop spans 18 amino acids. The junction had 7 bases not matched to a gene; V was cut back by 3 bases and J by 0 bases. CDR1 is SGHAT and CDR2 is FQDESV in the germline V gene (reference sequence).

The rearrangement joins TRBV6-1 to TRBJ2-5, with D unclear. In germline, CDR1 is MNHNS, CDR2 SASEGT. This CDR3 contains 14 residues. Trimming pared 6 bases from V and 0 bases from J, leaving 11 bases between. The CDR3 region is CASSPLAYQETQYF. In nucleotides, the CDR3 is TGTGCCAGCAGCCCTCTTGCGTACCAAGAGACCCAGTACTTC.

V is TRBV27 and J is TRBJ2-1; D is possibly TRBD2 (6 bases). Germline V gene sequence: CDR1 MNHEY, CDR2 SMNVEV (reference sequence). The CDR3 runs 14 residues. Trimming took off 8 bases at V and 7 bases at J, with 18 bases between the two ends. CDR3 nucleotide sequence: TGTGCCAGCGGGCCAGGGACTCGAGCAAATGAGCAGTTCTTC. Protein: CASGPGTRANEQFF.

This clonotype occurred a few times. The rearrangement links TRBV20-1 to TRBJ2-3, with 7 nucleotides matching TRBD2. Germline V gene lookup returns CDR1 DFQATT and CDR2 SNEGSKA (reference sequence). The CDR3 length is 14 residues. Losses at the gene ends were 5 bases for V and 2 bases for J; bases not matched to a gene: 7. CDR3 residues: CSARGTMNTDTQYF. Here the CDR3 DNA reads TGCAGTGCTCGAGGGACTATGAACACAGATACGCAGTATTTT.

This clonotype was found many times. The chain employs TRBV12-3 or TRBV12-4 and TRBJ2-7, with D possibly matching TRBD2 (5 bases). The V end lost 4 bases, the J end lost 0 bases, and 10 bases lay between the germline ends. CDR3 size: 14 residues. The CDR3 DNA sequence: TGTGCCAGCAGTTACCGGACTGGCTCCTACGAGCAGTACTTC. Its protein is CASSYRTGSYEQYF.

This clonotype was seen only a few times. The chain has TRBV5-5 and TRBJ2-4, with D possibly being TRBD1 (5 bases). Per germline, CDR1 SGHKS and CDR2 YYEKEE (reference sequence). The CDR3 has 13 amino acids. V was clipped by 2 bases and J by 6 bases, with 9 bases between them. The CDR3 is CASSLGDRNIQYF. The CDR3 DNA sequence: TGTGCCAGCAGCTTAGGTGACAGAAACATTCAGTACTTC.

The genes are TRBV20-1 and TRBJ2-5, with 10 bases fitting TRBD2. The CDR3 covers 14 residues. V trimming: 6 bases; J trimming: 0 bases; junction bases outside the gene matches: 4. Germline assignment: CDR1 DFQATT and CDR2 SNEGSKA (reference sequence). CDR3 in DNA: TGCAGTGCGGTCGGACTAGCGGACCAAGAGACCCAGTACTTC. It specifies CSAVGLADQETQYF.

This clonotype has only a few counts. The chain has TRBV5-1 and TRBJ2-2; D unresolved. Germline V CDR1 and CDR2: SGHRS, YFSETQ. The ends were cut back, 0 bases at V and 1 base at J, with 7 bases in the middle. This CDR3 region has 15 residues. The CDR3 DNA reads TGCGCCAGCAGCTTGGAACGGCTGAACACCGGGGAGCTGTTTTTT. This translates into CASSLERLNTGELFF.

The chain uses TRBV15 and TRBJ2-7; 9 bases align to TRBD1. V shed 4 bases and J 5 bases; nucleotides not matched to a gene: 9. The CDR3 totals 15 residues. Per the germline V gene, CDR1 is LNHNV and CDR2 is YYDKDF (reference sequence). The CDR3 DNA reads as TGTGCCACCAGCACCAATCCCGGGACAGGGAACGAGCAGTACTTC. This translates into CATSTNPGTGNEQYF.

Of note for this clonotype: One end of the junction does not line up with germline, which may come from a read error. CDR3 protein: CASSIREGTATQYF. CDR3 DNA sequence: TGTGCCAGCAGCATTAGAGAGGGGACAGCTACGCAGTATTTT. The chain uses TRBV12-3 or TRBV12-4 and TRBJ2-3; 7 bases agree with TRBD1. This CDR3 spans 14 amino acids.

This clonotype was seen a few times. This chain links TRBV7-9 with TRBJ2-3, with no clear D. V lost 5 bases, J lost 8 bases, and 11 bases lay in between. This CDR3 is 12 amino acids long. Germline V gene data show CDR1 as SEHNR and CDR2 as FQNEAQ (reference sequence). Here the CDR3 reads CASSRSGVTQYF. The DNA of the CDR3 is TGTGCCAGCAGCCGGAGTGGGGTTACGCAGTATTTT. The whole variable domain, remainder taken from reference TRBV7-9 and TRBJ2-3, is DTGVSQNPRHKITKRGQNVTFRCDPISEHNRLYWYRQTLGQGPEFLTYFQNEAQLEKSRLLSDRFSAERPKGSFSTLEIQRTEQGDSAMYLCASSRSGVTQYFGPGTRLTVL.

A few counts support this clonotype. J is TRBJ1-3 and V is TRBV29-1; D is perhaps TRBD1 (6 bases). Germline V gene lookup returns CDR1 SQVTM and CDR2 ANQGSEA. The V end was cut by 5 bases, the J end by 0 bases, with 8 bases between. The CDR3 runs to 13 residues. Here the CDR3 reads CSVRTASGNTIYF. CDR3 nucleotide sequence: TGCAGCGTTAGGACAGCCTCTGGAAACACCATATATTTT.

J is TRBJ1-1 and V is TRBV12-3 or TRBV12-4; 8 bases align to TRBD1. The CDR3 spans 11 residues. V lost 7 bases to trimming and J lost 10 bases; unmatched junction nucleotides: 5. The DNA of the CDR3 is TGTGCCAGCAACAGACAGGGGCCAGCTTTCTTT. Its protein product is CASNRQGPAFF.

A few counts support this clonotype. This chain connects TRBV18 to TRBJ2-5; 8 bases agree with TRBD2. V dropped 1 base and J dropped 1; count of bases not matched to a gene: 2. The CDR3 covers 15 residues. CDR1 is KGHSH, CDR2 LQKENI, per germline. CDR3 DNA sequence: TGTGCCAGCTCACCACAACTAGCGGCCCAAGAGACCCAGTACTTC. It specifies CASSPQLAAQETQYF.